The 4 T cell receptor beta chains below come from one sample, sequenced in a study of response to subunit inactivated influenza vaccine. TCRdb analysed the RT-PCR reads with MiXCR anew, one entry per CDR3 protein. The data show approximately 730,000 distinct CDR3 sequences, around 14% seen once. Sequenced material: PBMCs from blood, taken 14 to 15 days before vaccination. Receptors were obtained from a man aged 45-65 years who received an inactivated influenza vaccine.

There are many counts of this clonotype. The rearrangement uses TRBV7-2 and TRBJ2-5; no definite D call. V was cut by 1 base and J by 5 bases, with 8 bases left in between. Germline CDR1 is SGHTA and CDR2 is FQGNSA. There are 13 residues in the CDR3. This chain's CDR3 is CASSLGSGETQYF. CDR3 nucleotides: TGTGCCAGCAGCTTAGGTTCTGGGGAGACCCAGTACTTC. The whole variable domain, remainder taken from reference TRBV7-2 and TRBJ2-5, is GAGVSQSPSNKVTEKGKDVELRCDPISGHTALYWYRQSLGQGLEFLIYFQGNSAPDKSGLPSDRFSAERTGGSVSTLTIQRTQQEDSAVYLCASSLGSGETQYFGPGTRLLVL.

This clonotype has more than one count but fewer than ten. The genes are TRBV4-1 and TRBJ2-7; no definite D call. V was clipped by 0 bases and J by 2 bases, with 11 bases between them. Germline V gene lookup returns CDR1 MGHRA and CDR2 YSYEKL. CDR3 length: 15 residues. The CDR3 DNA reads as TGCGCCAGCAGCCAAGAGGCTTCTCGAACCTACGAGCAGTACTTC. The encoded protein is CASSQEASRTYEQYF.

This clonotype was seen more than once but under ten times. A much larger clone is a single base away; this may be a read error. This chain's CDR3 is CASSFVTGDGYTF. CDR3 bases: TGTGCCAGCAGTTTCGTGACAGGGGATGGCTACACCTTC. The chain joins TRBV28 to TRBJ1-2; 8 bases line up with TRBD1. This CDR3 region has 13 residues. Germline CDR1 MDHEN, CDR2 SYDVKM. Trimming took 3 bases from V and 6 from J; bases not matched to a gene: 3.

This clonotype was detected only a few times. The V call is TRBV6-5, the J call TRBJ1-1; no clear D. The ends were cut back, 7 bases at V and 1 base at J, with 7 bases in the middle. This CDR3 is built from 12 residues. CDR1 and CDR2 from the germline V gene are MNHEY and SVGAGI. CDR3 residues: CASKEGNTEAFF. In DNA, the CDR3 is TGTGCCAGCAAAGAAGGGAACACTGAAGCTTTCTTT.